The 16 T cell receptor gamma chains listed next were all sequenced from one sample in a study of Vδ1+ human thymocytes. Study-level points and caveats: Highly polyclonal TRG and TRD repertoires with Gaussian CDR3 length distributions appeared in thymus.

Extracted RNA was reverse transcribed into cDNA. CDR3 amplicons came from multiplex PCR with pooled V-gene forward and constant-region reverse primers. TCRdb re-called the multiplex PCR reads using CATT. The table shows about 6,500 gamma-chain clones, with roughly 40% occurring only once. No antigen has been identified for these receptors. Sequences were obtained from Vdelta1+ gamma-delta thymocytes from the thymus. Documented subset: FACS-sorted CD3+ TCRalphabeta- TCRVdelta1+ TCRVdelta2- thymocytes. These receptors were collected from a boy under two years old who had congenital heart surgery.

This clone was counted only a few times. V gene TRGV9 combines with J gene TRGJ1 or TRGJ2. CDR1 and CDR2 (germline): GITISATS, ISYDGTV (reference sequence). Losses at the gene ends were 4 bases for V and 0 bases for J; bases not matched to a gene: 3. The CDR3 extends over 13 amino acids. In DNA, the CDR3 is TGTGCCTTGTGGGATTTGAATTATTATAAGAAACTCTTT. Its translation: CALWDLNYYKKLF.

There are a few counts of this clone. V is TRGV9 and J is TRGJP. This CDR3 spans 16 amino acids. Losses at the gene ends were 0 bases for V and 5 bases for J; bases not matched to a gene: 1. From germline, CDR1 is GITISATS and CDR2 ISYDGTV (reference sequence). CDR3 nucleotides: TGTGCCTTGTGGGAGGTGGAAGAGTTGGGCAAAAAAATCAAGGTATTT. As protein: CALWEVEELGKKIKVF.

This clone was counted a few times. The V call is TRGV5, the J call TRGJ1 or TRGJ2. The CDR3 is 12 residues long. V shed 0 bases and J 12 bases; nucleotides not matched to a gene: 8. Germline V CDR1 and CDR2: VINAFY, YDVSNSKD. CDR3 protein: CATWDRVCGKLF. The DNA of the CDR3 is TGTGCCACCTGGGACAGGGTCTGCGGGAAACTCTTT.

The J gene is TRGJ1 or TRGJ2, the V gene TRGV4. The J gene was missing in TCRdb and was found by matching the end of the DNA to germline. The V gene end was trimmed by 1 base and the J gene end by 8 bases; junction bases not matched to a gene: 8. Germline values: CDR1 EGSTGY, CDR2 YDSYTSSV. The CDR3 covers 13 residues. The CDR3 bases are TGTGCCACCTGGGATGGCGGGAAAAATAAGAAACTCTTT. Amino acids: CATWDGGKNKKLF.

The chain combines TRGV3 with TRGJ1 or TRGJ2. TCRdb offers no J gene call, so here the DNA was matched to germline to obtain one. Germline values: CDR1 VTNTFY, CDR2 YDVSTARD (reference sequence). J was trimmed by 5 bases and V by 0 bases; bases with no gene match: 4. The CDR3 sequence is 13 residues long. The CDR3 region has the DNA TGTGCCACCTGGGACAGGCACGATTATAAGAAACTCTTT. The encoded protein is CATWDRHDYKKLF.

In this sample, this clone turned up a few times. The V and J genes are TRGV4 and TRGJ1 or TRGJ2. The CDR3 runs to 11 residues. V lost 1 base to trimming and J lost 9 bases; unmatched junction nucleotides: 3. Germline loops: CDR1 EGSTGY, CDR2 YDSYTSSV. CDR3 sequence: CATWDGGKKLF. Here the CDR3 DNA reads TGTGCCACCTGGGATGGTGGTAAGAAACTCTTT.

The gene calls are TRGV3 and TRGJ1 or TRGJ2. As TCRdb names no J gene, one was assigned here on the basis of a DNA match to germline. Germline values: CDR1 VTNTFY, CDR2 YDVSTARD (reference sequence). The ends lost 0 bases at V and 5 bases at J; junction bases unmatched: 10. The CDR3 sequence is 15 residues long. As DNA, the CDR3 is TGTGCCACCTGGGACAGGCCCCTATTGGATTATAAGAAACTCTTT. This codes for CATWDRPLLDYKKLF.

This clone was detected only a few times. This chain connects TRGV3 to TRGJ1 or TRGJ2. V dropped 0 bases and J dropped 12; count of bases not matched to a gene: 5. The CDR3 sequence is 11 residues long. Germline-derived CDR1 and CDR2 are VTNTFY and YDVSTARD (reference sequence). The CDR3 protein is CATWDRPGKLF. CDR3 nucleotide sequence: TGTGCCACCTGGGACAGGCCCGGGAAACTCTTT.

V is TRGV3 and J is TRGJ1 or TRGJ2. The germline CDR1 and CDR2 sequences are VTNTFY and YDVSTARD (reference sequence). Trimming cost V 0 bases and J 8 bases; bases outside gene matches: 16. CDR3 size: 16 residues. The CDR3 DNA follows: TGTGCCACCTGGGACAGGCCGGCCTGTTGTGAAAATAAGAAACTCTTT. Translated, it gives CATWDRPACCENKKLF.

This clone was counted only a few times. The chain carries TRGV4 and TRGJ1 or TRGJ2. The CDR3 runs 14 residues. Germline assignment: CDR1 EGSTGY and CDR2 YDSYTSSV. J was trimmed by 4 bases and V by 5 bases; bases with no gene match: 11. The CDR3 sequence: CATWVRERYYKKLF. CDR3 coding DNA: TGTGCCACCTGGGTACGGGAGAGGTATTATAAGAAACTCTTT.

This clone was counted once. Distinct nucleotide sequences in the sample also encode this CDR3. The rearrangement joins TRGV4 to TRGJP2. Here the J gene was assigned by germline matching of the DNA, as TCRdb has none. V was pared by 5 bases and J by 0 bases, with 9 bases of the junction left unmatched. This CDR3 is 16 amino acids long. The germline V gene encodes CDR1 EGSTGY and CDR2 YDSYTSSV. The CDR3 here is CATWARPYSSDWIKTF. In nucleotides, the CDR3 is TGTGCCACCTGGGCCCGCCCTTATAGTAGTGATTGGATCAAGACGTTT.

V is TRGV3 and J is TRGJ1 or TRGJ2. The J gene is not listed in TCRdb, so it was assigned here from a DNA match to germline. From germline, CDR1 is VTNTFY and CDR2 YDVSTARD (reference sequence). Trimming at V came to 4 bases and at J to 0 bases, leaving 9 bases not matched to a gene. This CDR3 is 15 amino acids long. As DNA, the CDR3 is TGTGCCACCTGGGAGTCGGCCCCGAATTATTATAAGAAACTCTTT. Protein: CATWESAPNYYKKLF.

The J gene call is TRGJ1 or TRGJ2, but no V gene call exists. CDR3 length equals 11 residues. CDR3 protein: CATFDVIGKLF. CDR3 sequence (DNA): TGTGCCACCTTTGATGTTATCGGGAAACTCTTT.

A word on this clone: This clone may be a read error of a much larger clone one base away. The chain couples TRGV3 to TRGJ1 or TRGJ2. In the absence of a J gene in TCRdb, the DNA was matched to germline to assign it here. Unmatched junction bases numbered 4, after V lost 0 bases and J lost 2 bases. In germline, CDR1 is VTNTFY, CDR2 YDVSTARD (reference sequence). This CDR3 is 14 amino acids long. CDR3 nucleotides: TGTGCCACCTGGGACAGGCAGGATTATTATAAGAAACTCTTT. Protein sequence: CATWDRQDYYKKLF.

This rearrangement joins TRGV2 to TRGJ1 or TRGJ2. Losses at the gene ends were 4 bases for V and 7 bases for J; bases not matched to a gene: 7. The CDR3 has 12 residues. Germline loops: CDR1 EGSNGY, CDR2 YDSYNSKV. The DNA for the CDR3 is TGTGCCACCTGGGAAGGTTGGTATAAGAAACTCTTT. It yields the protein CATWEGWYKKLF.

The gene calls are TRGV5 and TRGJ1 or TRGJ2. TCRdb does not report a J gene; here it was assigned by matching the DNA to germline references. CDR1 and CDR2 (germline): VINAFY, YDVSNSKD. The length of the CDR3 is 12 residues. The junction had 4 bases not matched to a gene; V was cut back by 0 bases and J by 8 bases. The chain's CDR3 is CATWDRDHKKLF. In DNA, the CDR3 is TGTGCCACCTGGGACAGGGATCATAAGAAACTCTTT.